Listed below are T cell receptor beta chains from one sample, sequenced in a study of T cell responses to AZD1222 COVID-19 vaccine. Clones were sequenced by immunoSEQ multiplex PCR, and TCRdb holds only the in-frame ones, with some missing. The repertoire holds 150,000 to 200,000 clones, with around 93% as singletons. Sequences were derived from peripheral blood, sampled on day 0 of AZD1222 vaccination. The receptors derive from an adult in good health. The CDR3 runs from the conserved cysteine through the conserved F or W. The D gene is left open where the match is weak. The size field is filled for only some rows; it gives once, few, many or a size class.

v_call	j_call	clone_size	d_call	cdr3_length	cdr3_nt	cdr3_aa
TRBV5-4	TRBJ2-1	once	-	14	TGTGCCAGCAGCTCAAAGACAAGGTCTAATGAGCAGTTCTTC	CASSSKTRSNEQFF
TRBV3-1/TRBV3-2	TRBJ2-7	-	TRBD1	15	TGTGCCAGCAGGAGAACCGGGACAGGGGGCGAGGGTATGTACTTC	CASRRTGTGGEGMYF
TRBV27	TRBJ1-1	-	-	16	TGTGCCAGCAGTTACAAGAGACAGGCCAAGAACACTGAAGCTTTCTTT	CASSYKRQAKNTEAFF
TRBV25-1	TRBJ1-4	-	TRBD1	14	TGTGCCAGCAGTCAGGGGGTAATTGGCGAAAAACTGTTTTTT	CASSQGVIGEKLFF
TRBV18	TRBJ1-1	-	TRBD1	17	TGTGCCAGCTCCCCGAGGGACAGAATAGACATGAACACTGAAGCTTTCTTT	CASSPRDRIDMNTEAFF
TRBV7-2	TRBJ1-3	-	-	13	TGTGCCAGCAGCTTAGCAAGAGGAAACACCATATATTTT	CASSLARGNTIYF
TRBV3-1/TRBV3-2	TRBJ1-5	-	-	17	TGTGCCAGCAGCCAACAAACGCCAGGGATTAGCAATCAGCCCCAGCATTTT	CASSQQTPGISNQPQHF
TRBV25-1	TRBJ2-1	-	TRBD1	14	TGTGCCAGCAGGCAGACCGGGACAGGGGGTGAGCAGTTCTTC	CASRQTGTGGEQFF
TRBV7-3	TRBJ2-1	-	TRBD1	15	TGTGCCAGCAGCCCAGGACAGGGTCTGTTGAATGAGCAGTTCTTC	CASSPGQGLLNEQFF
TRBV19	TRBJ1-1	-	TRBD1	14	TGTGCCAGTACTAGCGTGGGACAGGGGGCACTGGCTTTCTTT	CASTSVGQGALAFF
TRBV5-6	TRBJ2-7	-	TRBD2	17	TGTGCCAGCAGCTGGGGGGTAGCGGGAGGGACCCCCTACGAGCAGTACTTC	CASSWGVAGGTPYEQYF
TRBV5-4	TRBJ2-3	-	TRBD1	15	TGTGCCAGCAGGTCCCGGGACAGGTTCACAGATACGCAGTATTTT	CASRSRDRFTDTQYF
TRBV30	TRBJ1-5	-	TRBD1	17	TGTGCCTGGTCGGCCGGGACAGGGTTAGAAATTAGTCAGCCCCAGCATTTT	CAWSAGTGLEISQPQHF
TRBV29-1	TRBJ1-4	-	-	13	TGCAGCGTTGAAATACAGGGTAACGAAAAACTGTTTTTT	CSVEIQGNEKLFF
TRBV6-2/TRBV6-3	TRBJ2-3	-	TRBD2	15	TGTGCCAGCAGCCCACTAGCGGACCGCACAGATACGCAGTATTTT	CASSPLADRTDTQYF
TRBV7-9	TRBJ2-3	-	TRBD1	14	TGTGCCAGCAGCTTAGAGGTGGAGACAGGGACGCAGTATTTT	CASSLEVETGTQYF
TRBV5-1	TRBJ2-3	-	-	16	TGCGCCAGCAGCTTGGATTTCAGGGGCATCGGCGATACGCAGTATTTT	CASSLDFRGIGDTQYF
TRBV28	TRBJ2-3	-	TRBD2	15	TGTGCCAGCAGTTCGGCGGGGGGCAACACAGATACGCAGTATTTT	CASSSAGGNTDTQYF
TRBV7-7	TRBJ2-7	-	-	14	TGTGCTAGCAGCCTTCGAATGGGTATCCAGGAGCAGTACTTC	CASSLRMGIQEQYF
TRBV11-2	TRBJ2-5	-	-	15	TGTGCCAGCAGCTTAGATTCGCGGCAAACAGAGACCCAGTACTTC	CASSLDSRQTETQYF
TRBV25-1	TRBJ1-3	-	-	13	TGTGCCAGCAGTGCCCTTCCTGGAAACACCATATATTTT	CASSALPGNTIYF
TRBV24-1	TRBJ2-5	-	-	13	TGTGCCACCAGTGTTGGGAGTAGAGGGACCCAGTACTTC	CATSVGSRGTQYF
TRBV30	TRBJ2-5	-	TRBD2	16	TGTGCCTGCCACCCGCCTCTAGCGGGAGGCCAAGAGACCCAGTACTTC	CACHPPLAGGQETQYF
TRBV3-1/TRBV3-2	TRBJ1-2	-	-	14	TGTGCCAGCAGCCAGGGGAAGACCTCCTATGGCTACACCTTC	CASSQGKTSYGYTF
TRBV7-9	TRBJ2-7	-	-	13	TGTGCCAGCAGTTGGGACTCCACCTACGAGCAGTACTTC	CASSWDSTYEQYF
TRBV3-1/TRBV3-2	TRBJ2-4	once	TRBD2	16	TGTGCCAGCAGCCCCCCGGTGGGCGGGAGCTCAAACATTCAGTACTTC	CASSPPVGGSSNIQYF
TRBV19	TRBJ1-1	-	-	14	TGTGCCAGTAGTATTGAACAGGCGAACACTGAAGCTTTCTTT	CASSIEQANTEAFF
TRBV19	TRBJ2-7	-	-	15	TGTGCCAGTAGTACTGGGACACCGAGCTCCTACGAGCAGTACTTC	CASSTGTPSSYEQYF
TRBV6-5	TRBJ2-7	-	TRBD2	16	TGTGCCAGCAGTTCCCGGACTAGCGGGCTCTCCTACGAGCAGTACTTC	CASSSRTSGLSYEQYF
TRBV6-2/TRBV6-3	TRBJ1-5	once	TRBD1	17	TGTGCCAGCAGTTACCGGCGTGAGGGGGCTTGGAATCAGCCCCAGCATTTT	CASSYRREGAWNQPQHF
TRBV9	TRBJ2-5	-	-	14	TGTGCCAGCAGCGTAGCGACTAGAGAGGAGACCCAGTACTTC	CASSVATREETQYF
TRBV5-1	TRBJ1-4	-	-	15	TGCGCCAGCAGCCCATGGGGTCGGGGTGACGAAAAACTGTTTTTT	CASSPWGRGDEKLFF
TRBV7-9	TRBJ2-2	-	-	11	TGTGCCAGCAGCTTAACCGGGGAGCTGTTTTTT	CASSLTGELFF
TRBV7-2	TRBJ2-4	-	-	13	TGTGCCAGCAGCTTAGTCGACAAAAACATTCAGTACTTC	CASSLVDKNIQYF
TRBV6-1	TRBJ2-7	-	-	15	TGTGCCAGCAGTGAATATCGACTTCCCCCTGACGAGCAGTACTTC	CASSEYRLPPDEQYF
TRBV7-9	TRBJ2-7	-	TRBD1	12	TGTGCCAGCAGCTCCTCAGGGGGCGAGCAGTACTTC	CASSSSGGEQYF
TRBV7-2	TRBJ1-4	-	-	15	TGTGCCAGCAGCTTAGGAGAAGCAACTAATGAAAAACTGTTTTTT	CASSLGEATNEKLFF
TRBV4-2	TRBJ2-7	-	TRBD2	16	TGTGCCAGCAGCCAAGATAGCGGACTAGCGGGAGACGAGCAGTACTTC	CASSQDSGLAGDEQYF
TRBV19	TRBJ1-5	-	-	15	TGTGCCAGTAGTATAGATACAGGACGGAATCAGCCCCAGCATTTT	CASSIDTGRNQPQHF
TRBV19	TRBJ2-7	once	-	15	TGTGCCGTAGAGGGGTCGTTAGCGAACCCCTACGAGCAGTACTTC	CAVEGSLANPYEQYF
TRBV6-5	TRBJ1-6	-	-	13	TGTGCCAGCAGGGGCGGGGATAATTCACCCCTCCACTTT	CASRGGDNSPLHF
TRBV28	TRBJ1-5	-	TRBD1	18	TGTGCCAGCAGTCTAAGACGGGACAGGGGTGGAAGCAATCAGCCCCAGCATTTT	CASSLRRDRGGSNQPQHF
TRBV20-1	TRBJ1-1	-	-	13	TGCAGTGCTAGTCCAGGGCCCGGATCTGAAGCTTTCTTT	CSASPGPGSEAFF
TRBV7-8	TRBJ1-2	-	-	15	TGTGCCAGCAGCCCATCGGCGGATTTGGGCTATGGCTACACCTTC	CASSPSADLGYGYTF
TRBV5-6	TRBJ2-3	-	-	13	TGTGCCAGCAGCTTGGACCCCAAAGGAGGGCAGTATTTT	CASSLDPKGGQYF
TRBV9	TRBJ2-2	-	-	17	TGTGCCAGCAGCTTTCCTAGGGGGTCCGAGGCGGGCGGGGAGCTGTTTTTT	CASSFPRGSEAGGELFF
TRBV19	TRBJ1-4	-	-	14	TGTGCCAGTAGTACTGCAGGGGCGAGTGAAAAACTGTTTTTT	CASSTAGASEKLFF
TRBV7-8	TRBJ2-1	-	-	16	TGTGCCAGCAGCTTCGGCCAATTAGTATCCTACAATGAGCAGTTCTTC	CASSFGQLVSYNEQFF
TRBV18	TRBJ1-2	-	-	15	TGTGCCAGCTCACCCGGACAGAGCAATACCCGGGGCTACACCTTC	CASSPGQSNTRGYTF
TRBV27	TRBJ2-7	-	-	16	TGTGCCAGCAGTCCATTAGGGGACCTGGGCTCCTACGAGCAGTACTTC	CASSPLGDLGSYEQYF
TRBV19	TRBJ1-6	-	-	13	TGTGCCAGTAGTATCGTTCCAAATTCACCCCTCCACTTT	CASSIVPNSPLHF
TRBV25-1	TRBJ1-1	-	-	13	TGTGCCAGCAGTGGTAAATCGAACACTGAAGCTTTCTTT	CASSGKSNTEAFF
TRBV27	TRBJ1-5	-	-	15	TGTGCCAGCAGAGATGGGTCGGGAAGCAATCAGCCCCAGCATTTT	CASRDGSGSNQPQHF
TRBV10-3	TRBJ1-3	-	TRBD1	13	TGTGCCATCACTACAGGGGTTGGAAACACCATATATTTT	CAITTGVGNTIYF
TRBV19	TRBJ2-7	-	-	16	TGTGCCAGTAAGAAAGTGGCGGGGACAAATACCTACGAGCAGTACTTC	CASKKVAGTNTYEQYF
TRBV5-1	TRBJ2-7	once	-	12	TGCGCCAGCTCTGTGTACGGATACGAGCAGTACTTC	CASSVYGYEQYF